One and the same sample provided the 20 T cell receptor beta chains below, sequenced in a study of CXCR3-negative and CXCR3-positive naive CD8 T cells. The study made its TRB cDNA libraries by 5' RACE, adding UMI labels. Reanalyzing the 5' RACE reads, TCRdb keeps one entry per CDR3 protein, without DNA. The sample has 100,000 to 150,000 distinct CDR3 sequences. Sample: naive CXCR3- CD8+ T cells from blood. Subset reported: CD45RO-CCR7+CD27+CD95- naive CD8+ T cells lacking CXCR3 (TNR3-). Receptors were obtained from a human donor in good health. Some clones in this sample may be carry-over from other donors' samples.

This sequence joins TRBV5-5 and TRBJ2-1; the TRBD1 assignment by TCRdb is unverifiable without DNA. In germline, CDR1 is SGHKS, CDR2 YYEKEE (reference sequence). CDR3 length: 16 residues. CDR3 region: CASSPGGRGAILEQFF.

The chain has TRBV12-3 or TRBV12-4 and TRBJ2-7; lacking DNA, the TRBD2 call made by TCRdb goes unchecked. There are 14 residues in the CDR3. The CDR3 is CASSGLANSYEQYF.

This chain links TRBV7-3 with TRBJ2-3; TCRdb picks TRBD1, but there is no DNA to check that call. The CDR3 covers 17 residues. The germline CDR1 and CDR2 sequences are SGHTA and FQGTGA. The chain's CDR3 is CASSLGDMGQVADTQYF.

The chain has TRBV6-2 or TRBV6-3 and TRBJ2-7. The length of the CDR3 is 13 residues. Germline V lookup: CDR1 MNHEY, CDR2 SVGEGT. CDR3 protein: CASSYSLNYEQYF.

The chain carries TRBV4-3 and TRBJ2-5; TCRdb proposes TRBD1, but this gene call is untestable without DNA. Germline V gene lookup returns CDR1 LGHNA and CDR2 YSLEER. The CDR3 contains 15 residues. The chain's CDR3 is CASSQAWGGAETQYF.

The J gene is TRBJ2-3, the V gene TRBV7-3; lacking DNA, the TRBD1 call made by TCRdb goes unchecked. The CDR3 contains 16 residues. The germline V gene has CDR1 SGHTA and CDR2 FQGTGA. CDR3 region: CASSQTPGVSTDTQYF.

This sequence joins TRBV20-1 and TRBJ1-5; no DNA is available, so the TRBD1 call from TCRdb remains unchecked. CDR1 and CDR2 from the germline V gene are DFQATT and SNEGSKA (reference sequence). The CDR3 runs to 14 residues. This CDR3 reads CSASGPFGSQPQHF.

The V and J genes are TRBV5-1 and TRBJ2-5; absent DNA, TCRdb's TRBD2 call cannot be checked. The CDR3 length is 13 residues. Germline lookup yields CDR1 SGHRS and CDR2 YFSETQ. The CDR3 here is CASKPPLKETQYF.

This chain links TRBV9 with TRBJ2-3; checking the TCRdb D call of TRBD2 is not possible without DNA. This CDR3 has 15 amino acids. The germline V gene encodes CDR1 SGDLS and CDR2 YYNGEE. The chain's CDR3 is CASSGMTISTDTQYF.

This chain uses TRBV5-6 with TRBJ1-6. Germline V CDR1 and CDR2: SGHDT, YYEEEE. This CDR3 is 12 amino acids long. The CDR3 spells CASSMTAWPLRF. The whole variable domain, filled in from reference TRBV5-6 and TRBJ1-6, reads DAGVTQSPTHLIKTRGQQVTLRCSPKSGHDTVSWYQQALGQGPQFIFQYYEEEERQRGNFPDRFSGHQFPNYSSELNVNALLLGDSALYLCASSMTAWPLRFGNGTRLTVT.

V and J are TRBV3-1 and TRBJ2-4; TCRdb's assignment of TRBD2 cannot be checked, as there is no DNA. The germline V gene has CDR1 LGHDT and CDR2 YNNKEL (reference sequence). The CDR3 length is 17 residues. The CDR3 spells CASSQDRRNLAKNIQYF.

The chain uses TRBV20-1 and TRBJ1-3. This CDR3 contains 12 residues. Germline CDR1 reads DFQATT; CDR2 reads SNEGSKA (reference sequence). CDR3: CSAETRGNTIYF.

The chain carries TRBV12-3 or TRBV12-4 and TRBJ2-1; TCRdb designates TRBD2, a call that cannot be tested without DNA. The CDR3 is 17 residues long. The CDR3 sequence is CASSSPGLAGTYNEQFF.

The chain combines TRBV12-3 or TRBV12-4 with TRBJ2-4; TCRdb picks TRBD1, but there is no DNA to check that call. The CDR3 contains 16 residues. This CDR3 is CASRATGALAKNIQYF.

The chain carries TRBV15 and TRBJ2-3; the TCRdb call, TRBD2, lacks DNA for checking. The CDR3 length is 15 residues. Germline assignment: CDR1 LNHNV and CDR2 YYDKDF (reference sequence). The CDR3: CATSTGGGAIDTQYF.

This chain joins TRBV24-1 and TRBJ2-1; TCRdb designates TRBD1, a call that cannot be tested without DNA. The CDR3 length is 17 residues. Germline V lookup: CDR1 KGHDR, CDR2 SFDVKD. CDR3 protein: CATSEDRGYRGYNEQFF.

The chain recombines TRBV29-1 with TRBJ2-7; the TCRdb call, TRBD1, lacks DNA for checking. The CDR3 spans 13 residues. Germline-derived CDR1 and CDR2 are SQVTM and ANQGSEA. CDR3 residues: CSVVDRVLGEQYF.

V usage is TRBV7-9 and J usage is TRBJ2-1; the D gene TCRdb calls, TRBD2, cannot be checked with no DNA. Per the germline V gene, CDR1 is SEHNR and CDR2 is FQNEAQ (reference sequence). The CDR3 loop spans 15 amino acids. The CDR3: CASSLSSGRATWQFF.

V usage is TRBV5-5 and J usage is TRBJ2-2; TCRdb outputs TRBD2, but without DNA this stays unchecked. CDR3 length: 16 amino acids. CDR1 SGHKS and CDR2 YYEKEE come from the germline V gene (reference sequence). The CDR3 sequence is CASSWLAGANTGELFF.

The chain is built from TRBV29-1 and TRBJ2-1; lacking DNA, the TRBD2 call made by TCRdb goes unchecked. This CDR3 contains 17 residues. Germline V gene lookup returns CDR1 SQVTM and CDR2 ANQGSEA. The chain's CDR3 is CSVEGRAHRPSPDEQFF.